Listed here is a single TCR beta chain. Its antigen remains unknown. Germline CDR1 and CDR2: MGHRA and YSYEKL. This CDR3 is 15 amino acids long. Trimming cost V 4 bases and J 4 bases; bases outside gene matches: 6. Libraries were prepared by immunoSEQ multiplex PCR; TCRdb keeps only in-frame clonotypes and omits some of them. Of about 100,000 clones detected, around nine tenths appear once; the ten largest clones hold more than 15%. The data were taken from a study of T cell responses to AZD1222 COVID-19 vaccine. Study-level findings and limits: Most donors were white British and more were female, and clonal diversity was possibly underestimated.

The source is an adult in good health. The starting material was peripheral blood, obtained on day 0 of AZD1222 vaccination. The chain links TRBV4-1 to TRBJ2-7; 11 bases map to TRBD2. CDR3 residues: CASSRTSGFSYEQYF. CDR3 coding DNA: TGCGCCAGCAGCCGGACTAGCGGGTTTAGTTACGAGCAGTACTTC.